The rows below give T cell receptor beta chains drawn from one sample of a study of shared T cell receptors in the human thymus. Method: immunoSEQ multiplex PCR; TCRdb's copy keeps in-frame clones and lacks some. The data show roughly 700,000 clones, roughly 90% seen once. The same sample was also used in a study of human thymus T cells.

The sample consisted of thymocytes. The receptors derive from a boy younger than two with a congenital heart defect. The CDR3 runs from the conserved cysteine through the conserved F or W. Each record gives: V gene, J gene, clone size, D gene, CDR3 protein, CDR3 DNA. The D gene is left open where the match is weak. Expanded clones are given a class, and other clones once, few, many or no size at all.

V gene: TRBV7-9
J gene: TRBJ2-7
clone size: -
D gene: TRBD1
CDR3 protein: CASSLHRGPYEQYF
CDR3 DNA: TGTGCCAGCAGCTTACACAGGGGGCCCTACGAGCAGTACTTC

V gene: TRBV11-2
J gene: TRBJ1-1
clone size: -
D gene: -
CDR3 protein: CASSLGGRLDTEAFF
CDR3 DNA: TGTGCCAGCAGCTTAGGGGGACGACTAGACACTGAAGCTTTCTTT

V gene: TRBV5-4
J gene: TRBJ1-4
clone size: -
D gene: -
CDR3 protein: CASSLWAATTNEKLFF
CDR3 DNA: TGTGCCAGCAGCTTGTGGGCAGCCACAACTAATGAAAAACTGTTTTTT

V gene: TRBV15
J gene: TRBJ2-2
clone size: -
D gene: TRBD2
CDR3 protein: CATSRWGLAGVGRNTGELFF
CDR3 DNA: TGTGCCACCAGCAGATGGGGACTAGCGGGAGTCGGCCGGAACACCGGGGAGCTGTTTTTT

V gene: TRBV29-1
J gene: TRBJ2-7
clone size: -
D gene: TRBD1
CDR3 protein: CSVGGGTGDSPYEQYF
CDR3 DNA: TGCAGCGTTGGGGGCGGGACAGGGGATTCCCCTTACGAGCAGTACTTC

V gene: TRBV27
J gene: TRBJ1-1
clone size: once
D gene: TRBD1
CDR3 protein: CASSVFRGRNTEAFF
CDR3 DNA: TGTGCCAGCAGTGTATTCAGGGGGCGCAACACTGAAGCTTTCTTT

V gene: TRBV7-2
J gene: TRBJ1-2
clone size: -
D gene: TRBD1
CDR3 protein: CASSPTPGQGLYGYTF
CDR3 DNA: TGTGCCAGCAGCCCAACTCCGGGACAGGGGCTCTATGGCTACACCTTC

V gene: TRBV4-3
J gene: TRBJ2-1
clone size: -
D gene: TRBD2
CDR3 protein: CASSQDQGLAGSWSEQFF
CDR3 DNA: TGCGCCAGCAGCCAAGATCAGGGGCTAGCGGGATCTTGGAGTGAGCAGTTCTTC

V gene: TRBV29-1
J gene: TRBJ1-4
clone size: -
D gene: -
CDR3 protein: CSVLTRRAGEKLFF
CDR3 DNA: TGCAGCGTTCTGACCCGGAGAGCGGGGGAAAAACTGTTTTTT

V gene: TRBV25-1
J gene: TRBJ2-6
clone size: -
D gene: TRBD2
CDR3 protein: CASSEYREAGANVLTF
CDR3 DNA: TGTGCCAGCAGTGAATATCGGGAGGCTGGGGCCAACGTCCTGACTTTC

V gene: TRBV30
J gene: TRBJ1-1
clone size: few
D gene: -
CDR3 protein: CAWRGDRSTEAFF
CDR3 DNA: TGTGCCTGGAGGGGCGACAGGTCCACTGAAGCTTTCTTT

V gene: TRBV18
J gene: TRBJ1-5
clone size: once
D gene: TRBD1
CDR3 protein: CASSPVGQGHNQPQHF
CDR3 DNA: TGTGCCAGCTCACCAGTAGGACAGGGCCACAATCAGCCCCAGCATTTT

V gene: TRBV7-8
J gene: TRBJ2-7
clone size: -
D gene: -
CDR3 protein: CASSLVPGAPLNF
CDR3 DNA: TGTGCCAGCAGCTTGGTTCCAGGGGCCCCTCTCAACTTC

V gene: TRBV6-1
J gene: TRBJ2-7
clone size: -
D gene: TRBD2
CDR3 protein: CASTEGEAGGYEQYF
CDR3 DNA: TGTGCCAGCACCGAAGGGGAGGCGGGGGGCTACGAGCAGTACTTC

V gene: TRBV25-1
J gene: TRBJ2-1
clone size: -
D gene: -
CDR3 protein: CASLSSDTVYNEQFF
CDR3 DNA: TGTGCCAGCTTATCCTCGGATACAGTCTACAATGAGCAGTTCTTC

V gene: TRBV18
J gene: TRBJ2-7
clone size: -
D gene: -
CDR3 protein: CASSPRSLHSYEQYF
CDR3 DNA: TGTGCCAGCTCACCTCGGTCACTTCACTCCTACGAGCAGTACTTC

V gene: TRBV29-1
J gene: TRBJ1-1
clone size: -
D gene: -
CDR3 protein: CSVSDRGTEAFF
CDR3 DNA: TGCAGCGTTTCCGACCGGGGCACTGAAGCTTTCTTT

V gene: TRBV4-3
J gene: TRBJ2-7
clone size: -
D gene: -
CDR3 protein: CASSQFQGSHEQYF
CDR3 DNA: TGCGCCAGCAGCCAATTTCAGGGCAGCCACGAGCAGTACTTC

V gene: TRBV28
J gene: TRBJ2-1
clone size: -
D gene: TRBD1
CDR3 protein: CASSLGSRDRDYNEQFF
CDR3 DNA: TGTGCCAGCAGTTTAGGGTCCCGGGACAGGGACTACAATGAGCAGTTCTTC

V gene: TRBV19
J gene: TRBJ2-7
clone size: -
D gene: TRBD2
CDR3 protein: CASSTRTSGKSVYEQYF
CDR3 DNA: TGTGCCAGTAGTACCCGGACTAGCGGTAAGAGCGTGTACGAGCAGTACTTC

V gene: TRBV7-9
J gene: TRBJ1-4
clone size: -
D gene: -
CDR3 protein: CASSLGGINEKLFF
CDR3 DNA: TGTGCCAGCAGCTTGGGGGGAATTAATGAAAAACTGTTTTTT

V gene: TRBV15
J gene: TRBJ2-7
clone size: once
D gene: TRBD1
CDR3 protein: CATSRGRRQGAGNEQYF
CDR3 DNA: TGTGCCACCAGCAGAGGACGGCGGCAGGGGGCGGGCAACGAGCAGTACTTC

V gene: TRBV5-1
J gene: TRBJ2-1
clone size: -
D gene: TRBD1
CDR3 protein: CASSSTRTGEPSGEQFF
CDR3 DNA: TGCGCCAGCAGCTCTACCCGGACAGGGGAACCCTCGGGTGAGCAGTTCTTC

V gene: TRBV5-1
J gene: TRBJ2-6
clone size: once
D gene: -
CDR3 protein: CASSLALVEGANVLTF
CDR3 DNA: TGCGCCAGCAGCTTGGCACTCGTAGAGGGGGCCAACGTCCTGACTTTC

V gene: TRBV5-3
J gene: TRBJ1-2
clone size: -
D gene: -
CDR3 protein: CARSGICGREQGYTF
CDR3 DNA: TGTGCCAGAAGTGGCATTTGTGGCCGCGAACAGGGCTACACCTTC

V gene: TRBV7-6
J gene: TRBJ2-5
clone size: -
D gene: TRBD1
CDR3 protein: CASSDPVPEGASVGQETQYF
CDR3 DNA: TGTGCCAGCAGCGATCCGGTCCCCGAGGGGGCCTCGGTAGGTCAAGAGACCCAGTACTTC

V gene: TRBV11-3
J gene: TRBJ2-7
clone size: -
D gene: TRBD2
CDR3 protein: CASSFRGGLGPYEQYF
CDR3 DNA: TGTGCCAGCAGCTTTAGGGGCGGACTAGGGCCCTACGAGCAGTACTTC

V gene: TRBV27
J gene: TRBJ1-5
clone size: -
D gene: -
CDR3 protein: CASSPVQGGGQPQHF
CDR3 DNA: TGTGCCAGCAGTCCGGTCCAGGGAGGGGGTCAGCCCCAGCATTTT

V gene: TRBV27
J gene: TRBJ1-5
clone size: -
D gene: -
CDR3 protein: CASRAVGHSYSNQPQHF
CDR3 DNA: TGTGCCAGCAGAGCGGTCGGGCACAGCTATAGCAATCAGCCCCAGCATTTT

V gene: TRBV4-3
J gene: TRBJ2-4
clone size: -
D gene: TRBD2
CDR3 protein: CASSQDGRLAGARSKNIQYF
CDR3 DNA: TGCGCCAGCAGCCAAGATGGGCGACTAGCGGGAGCAAGGTCCAAAAACATTCAGTACTTC

V gene: TRBV15
J gene: TRBJ1-3
clone size: -
D gene: -
CDR3 protein: CATSRDQGILSGNTIYF
CDR3 DNA: TGTGCCACCAGCAGAGATCAGGGGATTCTCTCTGGAAACACCATATATTTT

V gene: TRBV6-1
J gene: TRBJ2-1
clone size: -
D gene: -
CDR3 protein: CASSEVGQGDNEQFF
CDR3 DNA: TGTGCCAGCAGTGAGGTAGGCCAGGGCGACAATGAGCAGTTCTTC

V gene: TRBV25-1
J gene: TRBJ2-1
clone size: -
D gene: -
CDR3 protein: CASSGQMHEQFF
CDR3 DNA: TGTGCCAGCAGTGGGCAGATGCATGAGCAGTTCTTC

V gene: TRBV19
J gene: TRBJ1-5
clone size: -
D gene: TRBD1
CDR3 protein: CASSMTGVQPQHF
CDR3 DNA: TGTGCCAGTAGTATGACAGGGGTCCAGCCCCAGCATTTT

V gene: TRBV19
J gene: TRBJ2-1
clone size: -
D gene: TRBD2
CDR3 protein: CASSTRRGRRDEQFF
CDR3 DNA: TGTGCCAGTAGCACACGGCGCGGGAGGAGGGATGAGCAGTTCTTC

V gene: TRBV15
J gene: TRBJ1-4
clone size: -
D gene: -
CDR3 protein: CATSREGDGGTNEKLFF
CDR3 DNA: TGTGCCACCAGCAGAGAAGGAGACGGGGGGACTAATGAAAAACTGTTTTTT

V gene: TRBV9
J gene: TRBJ2-3
clone size: -
D gene: TRBD2
CDR3 protein: CASSVGGTSGEDTQYF
CDR3 DNA: TGTGCCAGCAGCGTAGGGGGGACTAGCGGAGAAGATACGCAGTATTTT

V gene: TRBV7-8
J gene: TRBJ2-1
clone size: -
D gene: TRBD1
CDR3 protein: CASSLVSDRTQNANEQFF
CDR3 DNA: TGTGCCAGCAGCTTAGTTTCGGACAGGACTCAGAACGCCAATGAGCAGTTCTTC

V gene: TRBV5-6
J gene: TRBJ2-2
clone size: -
D gene: -
CDR3 protein: CASSLATSNTGELFF
CDR3 DNA: TGTGCCAGCAGCTTGGCCACATCGAACACCGGGGAGCTGTTTTTT

V gene: TRBV6-5
J gene: TRBJ1-5
clone size: -
D gene: -
CDR3 protein: CASSYVGNQPQHF
CDR3 DNA: TGTGCCAGCAGTTACGTCGGGAATCAGCCCCAGCATTTT

V gene: TRBV7-9
J gene: TRBJ2-5
clone size: -
D gene: TRBD2
CDR3 protein: CASSSSSGSPYKPQETQYF
CDR3 DNA: TGTGCCAGCAGCTCCTCCAGCGGGAGCCCTTATAAGCCACAAGAGACCCAGTACTTC

V gene: TRBV15
J gene: TRBJ1-4
clone size: -
D gene: -
CDR3 protein: CATSRDEGEKLFF
CDR3 DNA: TGTGCCACCAGCAGAGATGAGGGTGAAAAACTGTTTTTT

V gene: TRBV7-2
J gene: TRBJ1-1
clone size: -
D gene: TRBD1
CDR3 protein: CASSLVAGGKNTEAFF
CDR3 DNA: TGTGCCAGCAGCTTAGTAGCAGGGGGCAAGAACACTGAAGCTTTCTTT

V gene: TRBV11-2
J gene: TRBJ2-5
clone size: -
D gene: -
CDR3 protein: CASSLVQGRRAETQYF
CDR3 DNA: TGTGCCAGCAGCTTAGTACAGGGCAGGCGGGCGGAGACCCAGTACTTC

V gene: TRBV29-1
J gene: TRBJ2-7
clone size: -
D gene: TRBD2
CDR3 protein: CSVTSGRYEQYF
CDR3 DNA: TGCAGCGTGACTAGCGGGAGGTACGAGCAGTACTTC

V gene: TRBV4-1
J gene: TRBJ2-7
clone size: -
D gene: TRBD1
CDR3 protein: CASSHRQGRGATAHEQYF
CDR3 DNA: TGCGCCAGCAGCCACAGACAGGGGCGCGGGGCCACGGCTCACGAGCAGTACTTC

V gene: TRBV2
J gene: TRBJ2-7
clone size: -
D gene: TRBD1
CDR3 protein: CATGMGTGGYEQYF
CDR3 DNA: TGTGCCACCGGAATGGGGACAGGTGGCTACGAGCAGTACTTC

V gene: TRBV5-1
J gene: TRBJ2-5
clone size: -
D gene: TRBD1
CDR3 protein: CASSWTGPLQETQYF
CDR3 DNA: TGCGCCAGCAGCTGGACAGGGCCGCTTCAAGAGACCCAGTACTTC

V gene: TRBV23-1
J gene: TRBJ2-7
clone size: -
D gene: -
CDR3 protein: CASSPDRHPTYEQYF
CDR3 DNA: TGCGCCAGCAGCCCTGACAGACACCCGACCTACGAGCAGTACTTC

V gene: TRBV6-5
J gene: TRBJ2-2
clone size: -
D gene: TRBD1
CDR3 protein: CASSPGTGTGELFF
CDR3 DNA: TGTGCCAGCAGTCCCGGGACAGGGACCGGGGAGCTGTTTTTT

V gene: TRBV14
J gene: TRBJ1-1
clone size: -
D gene: TRBD1
CDR3 protein: CASSRRDRERAFF
CDR3 DNA: TGTGCCAGCAGCAGACGGGACAGGGAGAGAGCTTTCTTT

V gene: TRBV4-3
J gene: TRBJ2-5
clone size: once
D gene: -
CDR3 protein: CASSQDRVETQYF
CDR3 DNA: TGCGCCAGCAGCCAAGACAGGGTCGAGACCCAGTACTTC

V gene: TRBV19
J gene: TRBJ1-2
clone size: -
D gene: -
CDR3 protein: CASSIWAAASDYGYTF
CDR3 DNA: TGTGCCAGTAGTATTTGGGCAGCGGCTTCTGACTATGGCTACACCTTC

V gene: TRBV6-5
J gene: TRBJ1-5
clone size: -
D gene: -
CDR3 protein: CASTPGSGDQPQHF
CDR3 DNA: TGTGCCAGCACCCCGGGGTCTGGGGATCAGCCCCAGCATTTT

V gene: TRBV9
J gene: TRBJ2-1
clone size: -
D gene: TRBD1
CDR3 protein: CASSFLDRSSYNEQFF
CDR3 DNA: TGTGCCAGCAGCTTCCTGGACAGGAGCTCCTACAATGAGCAGTTCTTC

V gene: TRBV5-7
J gene: TRBJ1-5
clone size: -
D gene: -
CDR3 protein: CASSPTVFNQPQHF
CDR3 DNA: TGTGCCAGCAGCCCCACAGTATTCAATCAGCCCCAGCATTTT

V gene: TRBV29-1
J gene: TRBJ2-5
clone size: -
D gene: TRBD2
CDR3 protein: CSVGGASGRGGQETQYF
CDR3 DNA: TGCAGCGTTGGCGGCGCTAGCGGGAGGGGGGGGCAAGAGACCCAGTACTTC

V gene: TRBV25-1
J gene: TRBJ2-3
clone size: -
D gene: TRBD2
CDR3 protein: CASRQAGGDTQYF
CDR3 DNA: TGTGCCAGCAGGCAAGCGGGAGGAGATACGCAGTATTTT

V gene: TRBV12-5
J gene: TRBJ2-3
clone size: -
D gene: -
CDR3 protein: CASGRTTLAGGDTQYF
CDR3 DNA: TGTGCTAGTGGCCGGACGACACTAGCCGGCGGCGATACGCAGTATTTT